The sequence of this T cell receptor beta chain was determined in a study of T cell repertoires in ileal Crohn's disease. For this clone: Its target is unknown.

Study observations and caveats: Clonality above 26.8% at surgery always came with endoscopic recurrence. Sorted CD8 T cells held more high-frequency clones than CD4.

The V end lost 8 bases, the J end lost 4 bases, and 17 bases lay between the germline ends. CDR1 and CDR2 (germline): MNHNS, SASEGT. The CDR3 extends over 14 amino acids. Sequencing was performed with immunoSEQ multiplex PCR; in TCRdb, only in-frame clones are kept and a portion is missing. Here the sample spans 8,000 to 8,500 clones, roughly 80% being singletons. This TCR was sampled from an adult with Crohn's disease. Sequences were obtained from ileal tissue. The V and J genes are TRBV6-1 and TRBJ1-1, with D perhaps matching TRBD1 (5 bases). CDR3: CASSGGGSVTEAFF. Here the CDR3 DNA reads TGTGCCAGCTCGGGCGGGGGATCGGTCACTGAAGCTTTCTTT.